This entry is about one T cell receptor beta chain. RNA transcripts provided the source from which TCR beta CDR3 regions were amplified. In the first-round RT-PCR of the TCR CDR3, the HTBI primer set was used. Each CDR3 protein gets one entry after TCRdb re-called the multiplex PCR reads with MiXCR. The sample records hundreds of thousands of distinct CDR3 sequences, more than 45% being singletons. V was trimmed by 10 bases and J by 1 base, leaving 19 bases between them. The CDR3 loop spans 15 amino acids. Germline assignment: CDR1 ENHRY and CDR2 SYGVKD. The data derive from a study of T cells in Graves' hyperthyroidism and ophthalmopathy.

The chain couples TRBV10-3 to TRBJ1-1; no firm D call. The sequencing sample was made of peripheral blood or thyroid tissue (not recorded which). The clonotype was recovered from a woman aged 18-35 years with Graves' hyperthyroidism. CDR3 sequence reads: CASSPLPQANTEAFF. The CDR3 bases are TGTGCCAGCTCACCATTGCCGCAGGCGAACACTGAAGCTTTCTTT.